This passage covers 9 T cell receptor beta chains from one sample sequenced in a study of blood T cell repertoires in COVID-19. Only in-frame clones appear in the TCRdb table, and some are missing; sequencing was by immunoSEQ multiplex PCR. Of approximately 210,000 clones in the sample, 87% were seen once. The material sequenced was PBMCs or T cells enriched from blood (not recorded which). The receptors derive from a man under 40 in a cohort exposed to, infected with or recovered from COVID-19 (not recorded which).

The rearrangement joins TRBV4-1 to TRBJ2-2; TRBD1 matches at 10 bases. The trim removed 1 base at V and 4 bases at J, leaving 12 bases unmatched. CDR3 length: 19 amino acids. CDR1 and CDR2 (germline): MGHRA, YSYEKL. CDR3 coding DNA: TGCGCCAGCAGCCAAGTACGCGACAGGGGGCCCCGGGGCACCGGGGAGCTGTTTTTT. Its protein is CASSQVRDRGPRGTGELFF.

The rearrangement joins TRBV7-9 to TRBJ2-7; TRBD1 matches 12 bases. The CDR3 spans 16 residues. Germline V CDR1 and CDR2: SEHNR, FQNEAQ (reference sequence). J was trimmed by 11 bases and V by 4 bases; bases with no gene match: 15. The CDR3 here is CASSSYRGTGGEVKYF. The CDR3, as DNA: TGTGCCAGCAGCTCATACCGAGGGACAGGGGGCGAAGTAAAGTACTTC.

The J gene is TRBJ1-2, the V gene TRBV7-8; D uncertain. Germline assignment: CDR1 SGHVS and CDR2 FQNEAQ. Trimming cost V 1 base and J 6 bases, with 9 bases left between them. The length of the CDR3 is 13 residues. The CDR3 nucleotides are TGTGCCAGCAGCTTAGGTCCCGGGGATGGCTACACCTTC. Its translation is CASSLGPGDGYTF.

This sequence joins TRBV3-1 (or the pseudogene TRBV3-2) and TRBJ1-5, with 9 bases aligning to TRBD1. With 5 bases clipped from V and 4 bases from J, the junction kept 6 bases outside the gene matches. In germline, CDR1 is LGHDT, CDR2 YNNKEL (reference sequence). CDR3 length: 15 amino acids. As DNA, the CDR3 is TGTGCCAGCAGCGACACAGGGGGCCCTAATCAGCCCCAGCATTTT. Its protein is CASSDTGGPNQPQHF.

The sample holds one count of this clone. This sequence joins TRBV4-1 and TRBJ2-4; tentative D call: TRBD2 (6 bases). V was cut by 0 bases and J by 9 bases, with 18 bases left in between. The CDR3 sequence is 16 residues long. CDR1 MGHRA and CDR2 YSYEKL come from the germline V gene. The CDR3 protein is CASSQEKLALGIIQYF. The CDR3 bases are TGCGCCAGCAGCCAAGAAAAACTAGCATTAGGAATCATTCAGTACTTC.

V and J are TRBV28 and TRBJ1-2, with D tentatively TRBD1 (6 bases). The CDR3 has 13 amino acids. Trimming left V 7 bases short and J 4 bases short, with 13 bases between. Germline loops: CDR1 MDHEN, CDR2 SYDVKM. CDR3 DNA: TGTGCCAGCATGTCTCGGGACACCTATGGCTACACCTTC. Protein: CASMSRDTYGYTF.

The chain employs TRBV2 and TRBJ1-5; 9 nucleotides match TRBD1. Germline V gene lookup returns CDR1 SNHLY and CDR2 FYNNEI. Unmatched junction bases numbered 7, after V lost 7 bases and J lost 0 bases. This CDR3 has 16 residues. Here the CDR3 reads CASTQGARGSNQPQHF. CDR3 nucleotides: TGTGCCAGCACACAGGGGGCGCGGGGTAGCAATCAGCCCCAGCATTTT.

CDR3 in DNA: TGTGCCAGCAGTTTTCGATATTTGGGAGAAGGGACTAGTCCCTACAATGAGCAGTTCTTC. It yields the protein CASSFRYLGEGTSPYNEQFF. The chain is built from TRBV27 and TRBJ2-1; 8 bases align to TRBD2. The V gene end was trimmed by 3 bases and the J gene end by 2 bases; junction bases not matched to a gene: 18. Germline CDR1 and CDR2: MNHEY and SMNVEV (reference sequence). CDR3 length: 20 amino acids.

J is TRBJ2-7 and V is TRBV3-1 (or the pseudogene TRBV3-2); 11 bases line up with TRBD2. Germline V gives CDR1 LGHDT, CDR2 YNNKEL (reference sequence). V dropped 2 bases and J dropped 12; count of bases not matched to a gene: 6. The CDR3 covers 13 residues. As DNA, the CDR3 is TGTGCCAGCAGCCAAAGCATAGCGGGAGGGAGGTACTTC. Protein: CASSQSIAGGRYF.